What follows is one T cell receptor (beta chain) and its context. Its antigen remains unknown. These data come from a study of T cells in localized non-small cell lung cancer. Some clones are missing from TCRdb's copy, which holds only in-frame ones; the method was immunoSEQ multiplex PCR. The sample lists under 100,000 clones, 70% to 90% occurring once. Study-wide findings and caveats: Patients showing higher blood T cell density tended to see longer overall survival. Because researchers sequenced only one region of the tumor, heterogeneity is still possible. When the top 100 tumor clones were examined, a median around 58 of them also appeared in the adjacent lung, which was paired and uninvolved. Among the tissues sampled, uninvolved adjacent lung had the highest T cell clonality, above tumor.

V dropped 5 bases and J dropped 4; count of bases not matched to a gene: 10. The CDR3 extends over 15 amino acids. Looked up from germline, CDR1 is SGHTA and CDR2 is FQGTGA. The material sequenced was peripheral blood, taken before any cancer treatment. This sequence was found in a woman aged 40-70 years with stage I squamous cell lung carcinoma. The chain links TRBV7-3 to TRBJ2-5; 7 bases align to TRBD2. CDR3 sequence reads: CASSRRRGWGETQYF. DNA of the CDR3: TGTGCCAGCAGCCGACGGCGGGGGTGGGGAGAGACCCAGTACTTC.